The 2 T cell receptor beta chains below all came from one sample that was sequenced in a study of human T cells and chemical hapten exposure. TCRdb re-derived calls from the RACE reads in MiXCR, one entry per CDR3 protein. Found here are about 120,000 distinct CDR3 sequences, 12% of them singletons; the top ten hold 1.1% to 1.5%. Regarding time point: patch test 1, 2 weeks after DPC sensitization. Stated treatment: therapeutic diphenylcyclopropenone sensitization with weekly scalp DPC. Source: whole blood, taken in connection with sensitization to the hapten diphenylcyclopropenone (DPC). These receptors all come from a woman in her forties or fifties with alopecia areata. Some clones in this sample may be carry-over from other donors' samples.

V gene TRBV7-6 combines with J gene TRBJ1-2; TRBD1 might be the D (6 bases). Trimming took 2 bases from V and 7 from J, leaving 14 bases between them. CDR1 SGHVS and CDR2 FNYEAQ come from the germline V gene. This CDR3 comprises 14 residues. The CDR3 DNA sequence: TGTGCCAGCAGCTTATCCACAGGGAGGAGTGGCTACACCTTC. It encodes CASSLSTGRSGYTF.

This clonotype was found many times. This sequence joins TRBV6-5 and TRBJ2-7, with D possibly matching TRBD1 (5 bases). The CDR3 loop spans 16 amino acids. Trimming pared 0 bases from V and 1 base from J, leaving 13 bases between. Germline values: CDR1 MNHEY, CDR2 SVGAGI. CDR3 sequence (DNA): TGTGCCAGCAGTTACTCGCCCCCGGACATATCCTACGAGCAGTACTTC. It yields the protein CASSYSPPDISYEQYF.